Sequencing of this TCR beta chain was carried out in a study of T cell responses to AZD1222 COVID-19 vaccine. Note on this clone: The antigen is unknown.

Study outcomes and limitations: Baseline serostatus was positive in only six AZD1222 recipients. The donors showed a predominance of white British ancestry and of females, with possible underestimation of clonal diversity.

With V trimmed by 5 bases and J by 5 bases, 14 bases remained unmatched. CDR1 and CDR2 (germline): MDHEN, SYDVKM. CDR3 size: 16 residues. Measured with immunoSEQ multiplex PCR; TCRdb has only the in-frame clones, and not every one. The sample has more than 95,000 clones; roughly nine tenths are singletons. This TCR derives from an adult who received the AZD1222 COVID-19 vaccine. J is TRBJ2-7 and V is TRBV28; TRBD2 matches 8 bases. The material was peripheral blood, obtained 28 days after the second AZD1222 dose. The CDR3 sequence is CASSTPAEAGAHEQYF. The CDR3 DNA follows: TGTGCCAGCAGTACACCCGCCGAAGCGGGAGCCCACGAGCAGTACTTC.